This is a list of T cell receptor beta chains from one sample in a study of T cell responses to AZD1222 COVID-19 vaccine. Libraries were prepared by immunoSEQ multiplex PCR; TCRdb keeps only in-frame clonotypes and omits some of them. The top ten clones hold about 29% of a sample with approximately 91,000 clones, about 91% of them seen once. The material sequenced was peripheral blood, taken 28 days after the second AZD1222 dose. The source of these receptors is an adult who received the AZD1222 COVID-19 vaccine. The CDR3 runs from the conserved cysteine through the conserved F or W. The D gene is left open where the match is weak. A clone size is listed for some rows: how often the clone was seen (once, few, many), or a class if it is expanded.

size: -
V: TRBV12-5
J: TRBJ2-2
D: -
DNA: TGTGCTAGTGGTTTGGTACCCCTTTCGCCCGGGGAGCTGTTTTTT
CDR3: CASGLVPLSPGELFF

size: once
V: TRBV2
J: TRBJ2-1
D: TRBD1
DNA: TGTGCCAGCAGATCCGGGACAGGGATCGATGAGCAGTTCTTC
CDR3: CASRSGTGIDEQFF

size: once
V: TRBV7-2
J: TRBJ1-6
D: TRBD1
DNA: TGTGCCAGCAGCTTTACAGGGGTTGGTTCACCCCTCCACTTT
CDR3: CASSFTGVGSPLHF

size: -
V: TRBV7-9
J: TRBJ2-1
D: TRBD2
DNA: TGTGCCAGCAGCTTAGTTGGTGCCCTAGCGGGGCTCAATGAGCAGTTCTTC
CDR3: CASSLVGALAGLNEQFF

size: -
V: TRBV6-1
J: TRBJ2-7
D: TRBD2
DNA: TGTGCCAGCAGTGAAGGCCTAGCGGGAGTAAACGAGCAGTACTTC
CDR3: CASSEGLAGVNEQYF

size: -
V: TRBV6-5
J: TRBJ1-4
D: -
DNA: TGTGCCAGCAGTCCCCCGGGTTATGCCGGCGAAAAACTGTTTTTT
CDR3: CASSPPGYAGEKLFF

size: -
V: TRBV9
J: TRBJ2-3
D: TRBD2
DNA: TGTGCCAGCAGCGTAGAGGGCGGGAGGGGCACGATCACAGATACGCAGTATTTT
CDR3: CASSVEGGRGTITDTQYF

size: -
V: TRBV6-4
J: TRBJ2-3
D: -
DNA: TGTGCCAGCAGTCCTGTGGGGGCCTCCCCAGATACGCAGTATTTT
CDR3: CASSPVGASPDTQYF

size: -
V: TRBV28
J: TRBJ2-1
D: -
DNA: TGTGCCAGCAGTGGGGGCGGATTTCGGGGCCCGCTCAATGAGCAGTTCTTC
CDR3: CASSGGGFRGPLNEQFF

size: -
V: TRBV5-1
J: TRBJ2-5
D: TRBD2
DNA: TGCGCCAGCAGCTTTGGACTAGCGGGAGGAAGTGTAGAGACCCAGTACTTC
CDR3: CASSFGLAGGSVETQYF

size: -
V: TRBV5-4
J: TRBJ1-2
D: -
DNA: TGTGCCAGCAGCTCGGGACTCAGCTATGGCTACACCTTC
CDR3: CASSSGLSYGYTF

size: -
V: TRBV5-8
J: TRBJ1-4
D: -
DNA: TGTGCCAGCAGCTTGGGGTTACAGGGCGATGGGGGTGAAAAACTGTTTTTT
CDR3: CASSLGLQGDGGEKLFF

size: -
V: TRBV6-1
J: TRBJ1-2
D: -
DNA: TGTGCCAGCAGAGAAGACAGCCGCCCAAAAATGAACACCTTC
CDR3: CASREDSRPKMNTF

size: -
V: TRBV29-1
J: TRBJ2-3
D: TRBD2
DNA: TGCAGCGTTGCAAAGACCGGGACTAGCGGGAGGGTACGGACAGATACGCAGTATTTT
CDR3: CSVAKTGTSGRVRTDTQYF

size: -
V: TRBV4-1
J: TRBJ2-7
D: -
DNA: TGCGCCAGCAGCTATGGAGACACAGGAGCCTACGAGCAGTACTTC
CDR3: CASSYGDTGAYEQYF

size: -
V: TRBV7-8
J: TRBJ2-3
D: -
DNA: TGTGCCAGCAGCGAACTCGGCCGGGAGCTCACAGATACGCAGTATTTT
CDR3: CASSELGRELTDTQYF

size: few
V: TRBV7-9
J: TRBJ1-3
D: -
DNA: TGTGCCAGCAGCCGGGACACCTACTCTGGAAACACCATATATTTT
CDR3: CASSRDTYSGNTIYF

size: once
V: TRBV2
J: TRBJ1-3
D: -
DNA: TGTGCCAGCAGAGGACCCTCGGGAAACACCATATATTTT
CDR3: CASRGPSGNTIYF

size: once
V: TRBV27
J: TRBJ2-4
D: -
DNA: TGTGCCAGCATAAAGGACACCCTCGGCATTCAGTACTTC
CDR3: CASIKDTLGIQYF

size: once
V: TRBV4-1
J: TRBJ1-5
D: -
DNA: TGCGCCAGCAGCACGCACAGGATCAATCAGCCCCAGCATTTT
CDR3: CASSTHRINQPQHF

size: -
V: TRBV9
J: TRBJ2-7
D: -
DNA: TGTGCCAGCAGCGTAGACGGGAGCTCCTACGAGCAGTACTTC
CDR3: CASSVDGSSYEQYF

size: -
V: TRBV28
J: TRBJ2-2
D: -
DNA: TGTGCCAGCATCCAGCGGAGCCCGACCGGGGAGCTGTTTTTT
CDR3: CASIQRSPTGELFF

size: -
V: TRBV24-1
J: TRBJ1-2
D: TRBD1
DNA: TGTGCCACCAGACCGGGACAGGGTGATGGCTACACCTTC
CDR3: CATRPGQGDGYTF